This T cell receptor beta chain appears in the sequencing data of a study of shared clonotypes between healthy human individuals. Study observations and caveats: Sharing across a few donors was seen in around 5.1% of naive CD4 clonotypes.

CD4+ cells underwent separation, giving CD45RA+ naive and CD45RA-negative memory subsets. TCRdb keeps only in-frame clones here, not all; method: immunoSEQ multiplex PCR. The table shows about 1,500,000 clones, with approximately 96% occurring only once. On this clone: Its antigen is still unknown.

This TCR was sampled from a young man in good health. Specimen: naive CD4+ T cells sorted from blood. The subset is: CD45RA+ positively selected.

The CDR3 loop reads CASSYYALGSYEQYF. The CDR3 bases are TGCGCCAGCAGTTATTACGCACTAGGTTCCTACGAGCAGTACTTC. The chain carries TRBV10-2 and TRBJ2-7; D might be TRBD2 (5 bases). The CDR3 contains 15 residues. V was shortened by 5 bases and J by 1 base, with 15 bases between the two germline ends. From germline, CDR1 is WSHSY and CDR2 SAAADI.